Each of the 2 T cell receptor beta chains below was sequenced from the same sample in a study of shared clonotypes between healthy human individuals (dated by TCRdb to 2020 to 2021). For the CD8 naive samples, CD45RO-negative cells were positively selected for CCR7, yielding a CD45RA+CCR7+ population from which TemRA cells were excluded. The library was built by means of the immunoSEQ multiplex PCR assay. The immuneACCESS repertoire file appears here via TCRdb, limited to in-frame rearrangements. These files lack a portion of the clones; in checked studies, under half of the deficit traces to unresolved V genes, and the cause of the others is not known. The sample data list about 2 million clones, and less than 95% of these were observed just once. The top ten clones comprise about 1.1% of the sample. Sequencing was performed on naive CD8+ T cells sorted from blood. The intended sense of this specimen's cell subset or site label: CD45RA+CCR7+. The receptors come from a man aged 18 to 35 in good health.

The chain uses TRBV4-1 and TRBJ1-4; perhaps TRBD1 as D (5 bases). Between the trimmed V and J ends, which lost 5 bases and 8 bases, there was a span of 15 bases. The CDR3 totals 14 residues. The germline V gene has CDR1 MGHRA and CDR2 YSYEKL. The DNA for the CDR3 is TGCGCCAGCAGCACGGGACTGTTTAACGAAAAACTGTTTTTT. Its protein product is CASSTGLFNEKLFF.

V is TRBV19 and J is TRBJ2-3; D unclear. The CDR3 totals 15 residues. The germline V gene encodes CDR1 LNHDA and CDR2 SQIVND (reference sequence). CDR3 in DNA: TGTGCTACTCACCCCGGTAGTATTAGCACAGATACGCAGTATTTT. This gives the protein CATHPGSISTDTQYF.